The 18 T cell receptor beta chains given below trace back to one sample, sequenced in a study of immune evolution from preneoplasia to lung adenocarcinoma. TCRdb keeps only in-frame clones here, not all; method: immunoSEQ multiplex PCR. This sample yields about 3,600 clones, of which just under 75% are seen a single time; roughly a sixth belongs to the top ten. Sequencing was performed on FFPE minimally invasive lung adenocarcinoma tissue. Receptors were obtained from a person between 55 and 80 years old with lung adenocarcinoma.

The chain employs TRBV6-5 and TRBJ1-5, with 8 nucleotides matching TRBD1. The CDR3 has 14 residues. Germline V gene data show CDR1 as MNHEY and CDR2 as SVGAGI. Trimming at V came to 5 bases and at J to 4 bases, leaving 4 bases not matched to a gene. The CDR3 protein is CASSLNRGNQPQHF. The CDR3 coding sequence is TGTGCCAGCAGTCTTAACAGGGGGAATCAGCCCCAGCATTTT.

This clone was found once. The chain joins TRBV4-3 to TRBJ1-2; 8 bases are shared with TRBD1. The V segment lost 1 base and the J segment 4 bases; nucleotides outside the gene matches: 14. CDR1 LGHNA and CDR2 YSLEER come from the germline V gene. The CDR3 covers 18 residues. In DNA form, the CDR3 reads TGCGCCAGCAGCCAAGTCCCCGTTCGACAGGGGAGAACCTATGGCTACACCTTC. Amino acid sequence: CASSQVPVRQGRTYGYTF.

The chain is built from TRBV18 and TRBJ2-5; tentatively, D is TRBD1 (6 bases). Trimming pared 3 bases from V and 0 bases from J, leaving 8 bases between. There are 14 residues in the CDR3. The germline V gene has CDR1 KGHSH and CDR2 LQKENI. The CDR3 DNA sequence: TGTGCCAGCTCACCCCAGGGGTACCAAGAGACCCAGTACTTC. It is translated as CASSPQGYQETQYF.

This sequence joins TRBV7-8 and TRBJ2-1, with 10 bases that match TRBD1. Losses at the gene ends were 1 base for V and 6 bases for J; bases not matched to a gene: 9. The germline CDR1 and CDR2 sequences are SGHVS and FQNEAQ. This CDR3 contains 17 residues. CDR3: CASSLDPGTGVSNEQFF. The CDR3 region has the DNA TGTGCCAGCAGCTTAGACCCCGGGACAGGGGTTTCCAATGAGCAGTTCTTC.

V gene TRBV28 combines with J gene TRBJ2-7, with D tentatively TRBD1 (5 bases). V lost 1 base and J 5 bases, leaving 18 bases between the germline ends. The CDR3 covers 16 residues. Germline V gives CDR1 MDHEN, CDR2 SYDVKM. The CDR3 bases are TGTGCCAGCAGTTTATCATGGGGCGTTGGCAGGGACGAGCAGTACTTC. Translating it yields CASSLSWGVGRDEQYF.

The rearrangement joins TRBV7-3 to TRBJ2-5; D perhaps matches TRBD1 (5 bases). The V and J ends lost 0 bases and 1 base respectively, with 6 bases between them. CDR3 length equals 14 residues. Germline CDR1 SGHTA, CDR2 FQGTGA. CDR3: CASSLTDSQETQYF. The CDR3 DNA reads as TGTGCCAGCAGCTTAACAGACAGCCAAGAGACCCAGTACTTC.

CDR3 loop: CASSPYGQESYEQYF. CDR3 DNA: TGTGCCAGCTCACCATACGGACAGGAGTCCTACGAGCAGTACTTC. The rearrangement uses TRBV18 and TRBJ2-7, with 7 bases that match TRBD1. V lost 2 bases, J lost 1 base, and 5 bases stayed unmatched. The CDR3 length is 15 residues. Looked up from germline, CDR1 is KGHSH and CDR2 is LQKENI.

This clone was recorded a few times. The chain couples TRBV11-2 to TRBJ1-5, with 8 nucleotides matching TRBD1. The V gene's germline CDR1 is SGHAT and CDR2 FQNNGV. The CDR3 runs 14 residues. V was clipped by 4 bases and J by 7 bases; unmatched bases: 6. This chain's CDR3 is CASSSTGGGQPQHF. The CDR3 region has the DNA TGTGCCAGCAGCTCTACAGGGGGAGGACAGCCCCAGCATTTT.

This sequence joins TRBV30 and TRBJ1-1, with no clear D. V was cut by 5 bases and J by 4 bases, with 14 bases left in between. CDR3 length equals 13 residues. CDR1 and CDR2 (germline): GTSNPN, SVGIG (reference sequence). The CDR3 is CAWALGAGTEAFF. CDR3 bases: TGTGCCTGGGCCCTGGGAGCAGGCACTGAAGCTTTCTTT.

V and J are TRBV5-1 and TRBJ2-7; 12 nucleotides agree with TRBD2. V lost 4 bases and J lost 6; bases outside the gene matches: 5. Germline loops: CDR1 SGHRS, CDR2 YFSETQ. This CDR3 comprises 14 residues. In nucleotides, the CDR3 is TGCGCCAGCAGCAGTGGACTAGCGGGGTTCGAGCAGTACTTC. Translating it yields CASSSGLAGFEQYF.

This chain joins TRBV6-5 and TRBJ1-1, with D possibly TRBD1 on 6 matching bases. Deletions cut 4 bases from V and 3 bases from J, with 12 bases between. CDR1 and CDR2 (germline): MNHEY, SVGAGI. The CDR3 spans 14 residues. The DNA for the CDR3 is TGTGCCAGCAGTTCGTCCTACAGGGACACTGAAGCTTTCTTT. Protein: CASSSSYRDTEAFF.

The V and J genes are TRBV30 and TRBJ1-2; 7 bases are shared with TRBD1. Germline V gene data show CDR1 as GTSNPN and CDR2 as SVGIG (reference sequence). V lost 8 bases to trimming and J lost 4 bases; unmatched junction nucleotides: 16. The CDR3 totals 15 residues. DNA of the CDR3: TGTGCCGCGGTGGTGGGGCAGGGGGATTTCTATGGCTACACCTTC. It specifies CAAVVGQGDFYGYTF.

The chain joins TRBV2 to TRBJ1-5; 7 bases line up with TRBD1. CDR1 and CDR2 (germline): SNHLY, FYNNEI. The CDR3 spans 15 residues. V shed 3 bases and J 3 bases; nucleotides not matched to a gene: 5. Here the CDR3 reads CASSDEGGDNQPQHF. DNA for the CDR3: TGTGCCAGCAGTGATGAAGGGGGCGACAATCAGCCCCAGCATTTT.

The gene calls are TRBV9 and TRBJ1-6; D unclear. This CDR3 has 13 amino acids. The germline V and J ends were trimmed by 0 bases and 7 bases, with 5 bases remaining between them. The V gene's germline CDR1 is SGDLS and CDR2 YYNGEE. The CDR3 is CASSVEPNSPLHF. CDR3 coding DNA: TGTGCCAGCAGCGTAGAGCCCAATTCACCCCTCCACTTT.

This chain uses TRBV30 with TRBJ1-1, with 9 bases aligning to TRBD1. The ends lost 3 bases at V and 0 bases at J; junction bases unmatched: 8. The germline V gene encodes CDR1 GTSNPN and CDR2 SVGIG (reference sequence). This CDR3 comprises 16 residues. The CDR3 nucleotides are TGTGCCTGGAGAGACGGGACAGGGAAGATGAACACTGAAGCTTTCTTT. It specifies CAWRDGTGKMNTEAFF.

The chain links TRBV6-1 to TRBJ2-2; D not resolved. Trimming removed 6 bases from V and 1 base from J, with 9 bases in between. CDR1 is MNHNS and CDR2 is SASEGT in the germline V gene. The length of the CDR3 is 14 residues. Written as DNA, the CDR3 is TGTGCCAGCAGGGTCCCAGGGAACACCGGGGAGCTGTTTTTT. Amino acid sequence: CASRVPGNTGELFF.

V gene TRBV10-3 combines with J gene TRBJ2-7, with 9 bases fitting TRBD1. Germline CDR1 reads ENHRY; CDR2 reads SYGVKD. The CDR3 sequence is 13 residues long. With 9 bases clipped from V and 2 bases from J, the junction kept 5 bases outside the gene matches. CDR3 region: CAIARDRAYEQYF. The CDR3 DNA sequence: TGTGCCATTGCCCGGGACAGGGCCTACGAGCAGTACTTC.

The rearrangement joins TRBV5-1 to TRBJ2-7; D uncertain. Germline values: CDR1 SGHRS, CDR2 YFSETQ. V was clipped by 0 bases and J by 2 bases, with 6 bases between them. The CDR3 runs to 13 residues. The CDR3 sequence is CASSLGAPYEQYF. For the CDR3, the DNA is TGCGCCAGCAGCTTGGGGGCCCCCTACGAGCAGTACTTC.